The sequence of this TCR beta chain was determined in a study of T cells in Graves' hyperthyroidism and ophthalmopathy. Study results and limitations: Most clonotypes expanded in the thyroid (above 0.001) were also present in blood.

TCR beta CDR3 regions were amplified from RNA transcripts. The TCR CDR3 first-round RT-PCR relied on the HTBI primer set. TCRdb fed the multiplex PCR reads into MiXCR, producing one record per CDR3 protein. The sample consists of about 480,000 distinct CDR3 sequences, roughly an eighth of them appearing once. This CDR3 is 14 amino acids long. The V end lost 7 bases, the J end lost 5 bases, and 15 bases lay between the germline ends. Germline V gives CDR1 MNHNS, CDR2 SASEGT. About this clonotype: Its specificity is not known.

The specimen was blood. The rearrangement links TRBV6-1 to TRBJ1-5, with D possibly TRBD1 on 5 matching bases. This clonotype was obtained from a woman aged 18 to 35 with Graves' hyperthyroidism. The CDR3 DNA reads TGTGCCAGCATGTATGGGACGAACCATCAGCCCCAGCATTTT. It encodes CASMYGTNHQPQHF.